This T cell receptor (beta chain) was retrieved from a study of cytomegalovirus exposure and HLA in healthy donors. General observations from the study: An observed cluster of highly shared sequence variants was recorded as a likely sequencing artifact. Fewer N-insertions (relative to the approximately 670-donor mean) were reportedly seen in an Asian-associated ancestry cluster in a later analysis.

A remark on this clone: Its specificity is unknown.

PCR was performed using 60 Vbeta and 13 Jbeta primers. Sequencing was performed with immunoSEQ multiplex PCR; in TCRdb, only in-frame clones are kept and a portion is missing. The sample holds 170,000 or so clones, over 70% seen once. The CDR3 consists of 15 residues. The V and J ends lost 4 bases and 1 base respectively, with 12 bases between them. CDR1 is LNHDA and CDR2 is SQIVND in the germline V gene (reference sequence). The genes are TRBV19 and TRBJ2-3; TRBD1 is a possible D gene (7 bases). The TCR was taken from a woman between 45 and 60 years old in good health and CMV-seropositive. The source material was PBMCs. The CDR3 DNA is TGTGCCAGTAGTAAGGAGGGGGCCGGCACAGATACGCAGTATTTT. Translating it yields CASSKEGAGTDTQYF.